This TCR beta chain was retrieved from a study of blood T cell repertoires in COVID-19. Study information: The United States, Italy and Spain were the sources of the acute and convalescent COVID-19 samples. Sources were T cells, B-cell-depleted T cells, or PBMCs; the material itself was cDNA or gDNA.

V trimming: 5 bases; J trimming: 3 bases; junction bases outside the gene matches: 9. The CDR3 runs to 16 residues. The V gene's germline CDR1 is MNHEY and CDR2 SMNVEV (reference sequence). Seattle patient enrollment occurred during active infection, with longitudinal follow-up thereafter. Method: immunoSEQ multiplex PCR; TCRdb's copy keeps in-frame clones and lacks some. The top ten hold 5.1% of the sample, which has 200,000 to 300,000 clones, roughly 85% seen once. Sequenced: peripheral blood. This chain links TRBV27 with TRBJ1-5, with TRBD1 matching over 8 bases. This TCR derives from a man in his fifties or sixties with COVID-19, enrolled during active disease. The CDR3, as DNA: TGTGCCAGCAGTCGAAAACAGGGGGAGAACAATCAGCCCCAGCATTTT. Protein: CASSRKQGENNQPQHF.